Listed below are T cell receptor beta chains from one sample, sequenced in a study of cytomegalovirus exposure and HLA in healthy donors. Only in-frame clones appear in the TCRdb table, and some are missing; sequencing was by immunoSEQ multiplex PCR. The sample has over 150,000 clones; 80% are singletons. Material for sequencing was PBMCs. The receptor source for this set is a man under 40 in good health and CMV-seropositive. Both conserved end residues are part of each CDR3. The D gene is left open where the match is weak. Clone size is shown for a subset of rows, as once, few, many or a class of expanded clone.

cdr3_nt: TGTGCCAGTAGTACGAGCGTCTCTGGGGCCAACGTCCTGACTTTC
cdr3_aa: CASSTSVSGANVLTF
j_call: TRBJ2-6
v_call: TRBV19
clone_size: .
d_call: .

cdr3_nt: TGTGCCAGCATGGTAGGAGGGCCCCTTTACAATGAGCAGTTCTTC
cdr3_aa: CASMVGGPLYNEQFF
j_call: TRBJ2-1
v_call: TRBV7-9
clone_size: few
d_call: .

cdr3_nt: TGTGCCTGGAGCCTCGCACTCTACAATGAGCAGTTCTTC
cdr3_aa: CAWSLALYNEQFF
j_call: TRBJ2-1
v_call: TRBV30
clone_size: .
d_call: .

cdr3_nt: TGTGCCAGCAGTTTATGGGGCGACAGGGGAGAGACCCAGTACTTC
cdr3_aa: CASSLWGDRGETQYF
j_call: TRBJ2-5
v_call: TRBV28
clone_size: .
d_call: TRBD1

cdr3_nt: TGTGCCTGGAGTGTATGGGTAGCGGGCCCCTTCTTC
cdr3_aa: CAWSVWVAGPFF
j_call: TRBJ2-1
v_call: TRBV30
clone_size: .
d_call: TRBD2

cdr3_nt: TGTGCCAGCAGTTTCCATCGGGGTAGCAATCAGCCCCAGCATTTT
cdr3_aa: CASSFHRGSNQPQHF
j_call: TRBJ1-5
v_call: TRBV28
clone_size: .
d_call: .

cdr3_nt: TGCGCCAGCAGCCAAGCCCGCGGGAACACTGAAGCTTTCTTT
cdr3_aa: CASSQARGNTEAFF
j_call: TRBJ1-1
v_call: TRBV4-3
clone_size: .
d_call: .

cdr3_nt: TGTGCCAGCAGCGGGGGACTCGGCTATGGCTACACCTTC
cdr3_aa: CASSGGLGYGYTF
j_call: TRBJ1-2
v_call: TRBV7-9
clone_size: .
d_call: .

cdr3_nt: TGTGCCAGCAGCCGAGCGGGGGGGCTCTCGGGAGAGCAGTTCTTC
cdr3_aa: CASSRAGGLSGEQFF
j_call: TRBJ2-1
v_call: TRBV7-9
clone_size: .
d_call: TRBD2

cdr3_nt: TGTGCCAGCAGTGACTCGAAGGGGGTCGGGGGGAAGCCTGGAAACACCATATATTTT
cdr3_aa: CASSDSKGVGGKPGNTIYF
j_call: TRBJ1-3
v_call: TRBV6-4
clone_size: .
d_call: .

cdr3_nt: TGTGCCAGCAGCGTGGAGGAGGGCGCCTACAATGAGCAGTTCTTC
cdr3_aa: CASSVEEGAYNEQFF
j_call: TRBJ2-1
v_call: TRBV5-4
clone_size: .
d_call: .

cdr3_nt: TGTGCCAGCACGTTTTCGGGGTGGAGCAATCAGCCCCAGCATTTT
cdr3_aa: CASTFSGWSNQPQHF
j_call: TRBJ1-5
v_call: TRBV6-1
clone_size: .
d_call: .

cdr3_nt: TGCGCCAGCAGCCCTGTCCGGGACTTAATGAACACTGAAGCTTTCTTT
cdr3_aa: CASSPVRDLMNTEAFF
j_call: TRBJ1-1
v_call: TRBV5-1
clone_size: .
d_call: .

cdr3_nt: TGTGCCAGCAGCCGACCCTCTAGCGGGGTCCGGTACGAGCAGTACTTC
cdr3_aa: CASSRPSSGVRYEQYF
j_call: TRBJ2-7
v_call: TRBV11-2
clone_size: .
d_call: TRBD2

cdr3_nt: TGTGCCAGCAGTGAAGCGAGCCCTACTGGCGAGCAGTACTTC
cdr3_aa: CASSEASPTGEQYF
j_call: TRBJ2-7
v_call: TRBV2
clone_size: .
d_call: .

cdr3_nt: TGCGCCAGCAGCTTGGCGGGAGGGCAGGAGACCCAGTACTTC
cdr3_aa: CASSLAGGQETQYF
j_call: TRBJ2-5
v_call: TRBV5-1
clone_size: .
d_call: TRBD2

cdr3_nt: TGTGCCAGCAGTGATACGAACACCGGGGAGCTGTTTTTT
cdr3_aa: CASSDTNTGELFF
j_call: TRBJ2-2
v_call: TRBV6-4
clone_size: .
d_call: .

cdr3_nt: TGTGCCAGCAGTGAATCTGGGACAGGGGGCGCTTATTCACCCCTCCACTTT
cdr3_aa: CASSESGTGGAYSPLHF
j_call: TRBJ1-6
v_call: TRBV25-1
clone_size: .
d_call: TRBD1

cdr3_nt: TGTGCCAGCAGCTTACTCCCATCGGTCGTGGCAGGCTACGAGCAGTACTTC
cdr3_aa: CASSLLPSVVAGYEQYF
j_call: TRBJ2-7
v_call: TRBV7-9
clone_size: once
d_call: .

cdr3_nt: TGTGCCTGGAGTCTGACCGACTATCAGCCCCAGCATTTT
cdr3_aa: CAWSLTDYQPQHF
j_call: TRBJ1-5
v_call: TRBV30
clone_size: .
d_call: .

cdr3_nt: TGTGCCAGCAGTTTGAGGACAGCAACTAATGAAAAACTGTTTTTT
cdr3_aa: CASSLRTATNEKLFF
j_call: TRBJ1-4
v_call: TRBV27
clone_size: .
d_call: .

cdr3_nt: TGTGCCAGCAGTTTATTACAGGGGGCATTCGAAAAACTGTTTTTT
cdr3_aa: CASSLLQGAFEKLFF
j_call: TRBJ1-4
v_call: TRBV27
clone_size: .
d_call: TRBD1

cdr3_nt: TGTGCCAGCAGTTGGGAACAGGGGCGGTACGAGCAGTACTTC
cdr3_aa: CASSWEQGRYEQYF
j_call: TRBJ2-7
v_call: TRBV28
clone_size: .
d_call: TRBD1

cdr3_nt: TGTGCCACCAGCAGAGCTCCGAGGGCGGATACGCAGTATTTT
cdr3_aa: CATSRAPRADTQYF
j_call: TRBJ2-3
v_call: TRBV15
clone_size: .
d_call: .

cdr3_nt: TGTGCCAGCAGCCCAACTAGCGGAATTTCCTACGAGCAGTACTTC
cdr3_aa: CASSPTSGISYEQYF
j_call: TRBJ2-7
v_call: TRBV7-9
clone_size: .
d_call: TRBD2

cdr3_nt: TGTGCCAGCAGCCTAGGCGACCTAGGAGAGACAGATACGCAGTATTTT
cdr3_aa: CASSLGDLGETDTQYF
j_call: TRBJ2-3
v_call: TRBV5-6
clone_size: .
d_call: .